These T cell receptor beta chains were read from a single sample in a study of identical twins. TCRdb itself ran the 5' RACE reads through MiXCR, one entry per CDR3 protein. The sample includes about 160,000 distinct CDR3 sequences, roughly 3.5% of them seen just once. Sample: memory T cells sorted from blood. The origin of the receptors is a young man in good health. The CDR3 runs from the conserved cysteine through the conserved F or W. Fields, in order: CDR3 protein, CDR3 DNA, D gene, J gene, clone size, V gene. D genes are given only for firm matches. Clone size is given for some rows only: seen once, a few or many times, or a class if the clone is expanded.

CASRSEQGIAPLHF	TGTGCCAGCAGGAGCGAACAGGGGATTGCACCCCTCCACTTT	TRBD1	TRBJ1-6	many	TRBV6-1
CASSTAGLAVSNEQFF	TGTGCCAGCAGTACGGCAGGACTAGCGGTCAGCAATGAGCAGTTCTTC	TRBD2	TRBJ2-1	many	TRBV12-3/TRBV12-4
CASSLTVATNEKLFF	TGTGCCAGCAGCTTGACAGTCGCAACTAATGAAAAACTGTTTTTT	.	TRBJ1-4	few	TRBV7-2
CASSARGNRGAETQYF	TGTGCCAGCAGCGCCAGGGGCAACAGGGGTGCGGAGACCCAGTACTTC	TRBD1	TRBJ2-5	.	TRBV11-1
CASSQDWHRSDYNEQFF	TGCGCCAGCAGCCAAGATTGGCATAGGTCGGACTACAATGAGCAGTTCTTC	.	TRBJ2-1	many	TRBV4-3
CASRKEGQNTGELFF	TGTGCCAGCAGAAAAGAGGGACAGAACACCGGGGAGCTGTTTTTT	.	TRBJ2-2	many	TRBV6-1
CASSLMGNTGELFF	TGCGCCAGCAGCCTGATGGGGAACACCGGGGAGCTGTTTTTT	.	TRBJ2-2	many	TRBV5-1
CASSLSGRSDTQYF	TGTGCCAGCAGCCTAAGCGGGAGGTCAGATACGCAGTATTTT	TRBD2	TRBJ2-3	many	TRBV7-9
CASSPGVSGELFF	TGTGCCAGCAGCCCCGGAGTCTCCGGGGAGCTGTTTTTT	.	TRBJ2-2	many	TRBV7-3
CASSPGTPNTGELFF	TGTGCCAGCAGTCCCGGGACACCGAACACCGGGGAGCTGTTTTTT	.	TRBJ2-2	many	TRBV28
CASSRGRPDGQGPEAFF	TGTGCCAGCAGCCGCGGACGCCCGGACGGGCAGGGCCCTGAAGCTTTCTTT	.	TRBJ1-1	many	TRBV16
CASSYPGQGTAQHF	TGTGCCAGCAGTTATCCGGGACAGGGGACAGCCCAGCATTTT	TRBD1	TRBJ1-5	.	TRBV7-2
CASSFRTGWPGELFF	TGTGCCAGCAGCTTCCGGACAGGGTGGCCCGGGGAGCTGTTTTTT	TRBD1	TRBJ2-2	many	TRBV14
CSVDNSYSSYNEQFF	TGCAGCGTTGATAATTCCTACAGCTCCTACAATGAGCAGTTCTTC	.	TRBJ2-1	many	TRBV29-1
CATSDLGVYTQYF	TGTGCCACCAGTGATTTGGGGGTCTATACGCAGTATTTT	.	TRBJ2-3	few	TRBV24-1
CASSYGLLDRGLPGELFF	TGTGCCAGCAGTTACGGATTACTGGACAGGGGCCTTCCCGGGGAGCTGTTTTTT	TRBD1	TRBJ2-2	many	TRBV6-5
CASTPAPPQNTEAFF	TGTGCCAGCACCCCCGCCCCCCCTCAGAACACTGAAGCTTTCTTT	.	TRBJ1-1	many	TRBV6-1
CASSPIGDTGELFF	TGCGCCAGCAGCCCCATAGGAGACACCGGGGAGCTGTTTTTT	.	TRBJ2-2	many	TRBV5-1
CASSFDRDNEQFF	TGTGCCAGCAGCTTTGATCGGGACAATGAGCAGTTCTTC	.	TRBJ2-1	few	TRBV7-2
CSADSGRGWTDTQYF	TGCAGTGCTGATAGCGGGAGGGGATGGACAGATACGCAGTATTTT	TRBD2	TRBJ2-3	many	TRBV20-1